This TCR beta chain was profiled in a study of T cells expressing NK-cell markers. Study-wide context: The TCR beta repertoires were obtained from sorted CD3+CD56+NKG2C+, CD3+CD56+NKG2C- and CD3+CD56-NKG2C+ T cells. The study's findings and limits: Whether expanded NKG2C-expressing T cell clones recognize HCMV is unknown. Top CD8+ clonotypes included the dominant CD3+CD56+NKG2C+ clonotypes in six donors.

Template switching by 5'RACE with UMIs generated the TCR beta cDNA. Reprocessing the 5' RACE reads, TCRdb reports a single entry for every CDR3 protein and omits DNA. The sample holds some 460,000 distinct CDR3 sequences. Comments on this clonotype: Its target is not known.

Sequencing was carried out using blood T cells: a sorted CD56 or NKG2C T cell subset, CD4+ or CD8+ T cells, or bulk PBMC T cells (not recorded which). The clonotype originates from a woman aged 45-59 years in good health.

The CDR3 region is CASSQVVITSVGELFF. The rearrangement joins TRBV4-1 to TRBJ2-2; as DNA is missing, the TRBD2 call by TCRdb cannot be tested. Germline loops: CDR1 MGHRA, CDR2 YSYEKL. CDR3 length: 16 amino acids.